A single sample is the source of the 30 T cell receptor beta chains below, sequenced in a study of T cell responses to AZD1222 COVID-19 vaccine. Produced via immunoSEQ multiplex PCR; TCRdb's table is partial and in-frame only. The sample includes 200,000 to 300,000 clones, approximately 95% of them seen just once. Sequencing was performed on peripheral blood, taken on day 0 of AZD1222 vaccination. The receptors were sampled from an adult in good health.

This chain joins TRBV28 and TRBJ2-1, with D perhaps TRBD2 (6 bases). CDR1 and CDR2 from the germline V gene are MDHEN and SYDVKM. V gave up 8 bases and J gave up 2 bases, with 13 bases separating them. The CDR3 covers 14 residues. The CDR3 region is CASHRGTPYNEQFF. Written as DNA, the CDR3 is TGTGCCAGCCACCGCGGGACCCCCTACAATGAGCAGTTCTTC.

This rearrangement joins TRBV19 to TRBJ2-7; TRBD1 matches 8 bases. The germline gives CDR1 LNHDA, CDR2 SQIVND (reference sequence). The CDR3 has 12 residues. J lost 7 bases, V lost 6 bases, and 5 bases had no gene match. The CDR3 DNA reads TGTGCCAGTAGGCAGGGGGCGCGGGAGCAGTACTTC. Amino acids: CASRQGAREQYF.

This clone is a singleton in its sample. The genes are TRBV5-1 and TRBJ2-7, with D unclear. V shed 4 bases and J shed 6 bases, with 14 bases lying between them. Looked up from germline, CDR1 is SGHRS and CDR2 is YFSETQ. This CDR3 region has 13 residues. The CDR3 reads CASSEAPVGEQYF. The DNA for the CDR3 is TGCGCCAGCAGCGAAGCCCCTGTTGGCGAGCAGTACTTC.

This clone came up once. This sequence joins TRBV6-4 and TRBJ2-7; D ambiguous. The CDR3 spans 15 residues. V lost 1 base to trimming and J lost 0 bases, with 10 bases between them. Germline CDR1 is MRHNA and CDR2 is SNTAGT. The CDR3 protein is CASSDCGPSSYEQYF. The CDR3 bases are TGTGCCAGCAGTGACTGCGGACCGAGCTCCTACGAGCAGTACTTC.

The rearrangement uses TRBV5-6 and TRBJ2-2; D is perhaps TRBD1 or TRBD2 (6 bases each). The CDR3 consists of 14 residues. Germline assignment: CDR1 SGHDT and CDR2 YYEEEE. V was clipped by 1 base and J by 7 bases, with 11 bases between them. CDR3 sequence (DNA): TGTGCCAGCAGCTTGAGGAGGGGGGACGGGGAGCTGTTTTTT. Its translation: CASSLRRGDGELFF.

The chain has TRBV7-2 and TRBJ1-4; D unclear. Between the trimmed V and J ends, which lost 0 bases and 4 bases, there was a span of 12 bases. Germline values: CDR1 SGHTA, CDR2 FQGNSA. This CDR3 spans 16 amino acids. CDR3 in amino acids: CASSLAPTTYNEKLFF. In DNA, the CDR3 is TGTGCCAGCAGCTTAGCGCCCACGACATATAATGAAAAACTGTTTTTT. Complete variable domain (other parts from reference TRBV7-2 and TRBJ1-4): GAGVSQSPSNKVTEKGKDVELRCDPISGHTALYWYRQSLGQGLEFLIYFQGNSAPDKSGLPSDRFSAERTGGSVSTLTIQRTQQEDSAVYLCASSLAPTTYNEKLFFGSGTQLSVL.

The rearrangement uses TRBV4-1 and TRBJ2-7; the match to TRBD1 covers 8 bases. Germline V gives CDR1 MGHRA, CDR2 YSYEKL. The J segment lost 2 bases and the V segment lost 2 bases, leaving 5 bases of the junction unmatched. The length of the CDR3 is 15 residues. CDR3 coding DNA: TGCGCCAGCAGCCAATTTGAGGACAGGGCCTACGAGCAGTACTTC. Translated: CASSQFEDRAYEQYF.

V and J are TRBV13 and TRBJ2-7, with TRBD1 as a possible D gene (6 bases). Trimming pared 3 bases from V and 7 bases from J, leaving 19 bases between. Germline V gene data show CDR1 as PRHDT and CDR2 as FYEKMQ (reference sequence). The CDR3 loop spans 15 amino acids. The CDR3 sequence is CASSFRSDSRPEQYF. The CDR3, as DNA: TGTGCCAGCAGCTTCAGGTCGGACAGTCGCCCGGAGCAGTACTTC.

This chain uses TRBV12-5 with TRBJ1-1; possibly TRBD1 for D (5 bases). This CDR3 region has 12 residues. V lost 7 bases and J 1 base, leaving 7 bases between the germline ends. Looked up from germline, CDR1 is LGHNT and CDR2 is FRNRAP. DNA of the CDR3: TGTGCTAGTGCAGGGTGGAACACTGAAGCTTTCTTT. It encodes CASAGWNTEAFF. The full variable domain, its missing parts supplied by reference TRBV12-5 and TRBJ1-1, is DARVTQTPRHKVTEMGQEVTMRCQPILGHNTVFWYRQTMMQGLELLAYFRNRAPLDDSGMPKDRFSAEMPDATLATLKIQPSEPRDSAVYFCASAGWNTEAFFGQGTRLTVV.

This chain connects TRBV28 to TRBJ2-5; D gene unclear. CDR3 length: 13 residues. Looked up from germline, CDR1 is MDHEN and CDR2 is SYDVKM. Trimming cost V 4 bases and J 7 bases, with 13 bases left between them. The CDR3 bases are TGTGCCAGCAGTTCGCCCACGCCGCGGACCCAGTACTTC. Its translation is CASSSPTPRTQYF.

The V call is TRBV6-1, the J call TRBJ1-2; D perhaps matches TRBD1 (5 bases). In germline, CDR1 is MNHNS, CDR2 SASEGT. The CDR3 totals 15 residues. The V end lost 0 bases, the J end lost 4 bases, and 12 bases lay between the germline ends. CDR3 in DNA: TGTGCCAGCAGTGAAGCGGGACCTACTCTCTATGGCTACACCTTC. It codes for CASSEAGPTLYGYTF.

The chain couples TRBV28 to TRBJ1-6; 8 bases are shared with TRBD1. The J segment lost 5 bases and the V segment lost 6 bases, leaving 12 bases of the junction unmatched. The CDR3 covers 17 residues. Germline V CDR1 and CDR2: MDHEN, SYDVKM. The CDR3 protein is CASSPPRGRKDNSPLHF. In nucleotides, the CDR3 is TGTGCCAGCAGCCCCCCCAGGGGGCGGAAGGATAATTCACCCCTCCACTTT.

The chain carries TRBV29-1 and TRBJ2-3, with D maybe TRBD2 (6 bases). V gave up 6 bases and J gave up 1 base, with 17 bases separating them. Germline V gene lookup returns CDR1 SQVTM and CDR2 ANQGSEA. This CDR3 has 15 residues. CDR3 sequence (DNA): TGCAGCGTCCTCACCCCAGCGGGCGGCACAGATACGCAGTATTTT. Amino acids: CSVLTPAGGTDTQYF.

This clone turned up a few times. The V and J genes are TRBV5-1 and TRBJ2-1; D is uncertain. Looked up from germline, CDR1 is SGHRS and CDR2 is YFSETQ. The CDR3 length is 12 residues. The V end was cut by 5 bases, the J end by 7 bases, with 10 bases between. The CDR3 region is CASRFGENEQFF. DNA of the CDR3: TGCGCCAGCAGGTTCGGTGAAAATGAGCAGTTCTTC.

V is TRBV5-1 and J is TRBJ2-7; 7 positions agree with TRBD1. Germline V lookup: CDR1 SGHRS, CDR2 YFSETQ. This CDR3 has 15 residues. Unmatched junction bases numbered 11, after V lost 4 bases and J lost 4 bases. The CDR3 is CASSLAGGVPYEQYF. The CDR3 region has the DNA TGCGCCAGCAGCCTGGCAGGGGGAGTTCCGTACGAGCAGTACTTC.

V gene TRBV13 combines with J gene TRBJ2-5; no reliable D call. Trimming removed 5 bases at V and 4 bases at J, with 17 bases between. Germline-derived CDR1 and CDR2 are PRHDT and FYEKMQ (reference sequence). The CDR3 is 15 amino acids. The CDR3, as DNA: TGTGCCAGCAGCAAGCGAACTACTCTTGGAGAGACCCAGTACTTC. Encoded protein: CASSKRTTLGETQYF.

The chain links TRBV7-9 to TRBJ2-2; 7 positions match TRBD2. CDR1 and CDR2 (germline): SEHNR, FQNEAQ (reference sequence). The CDR3 length is 17 residues. The ends lost 2 bases at V and 0 bases at J; junction bases unmatched: 6. The CDR3 nucleotides read TGTGCCAGCAGCTTATTTGTGGGAGGGTCGAACACCGGGGAGCTGTTTTTT. It codes for CASSLFVGGSNTGELFF.

The chain joins TRBV6-1 to TRBJ1-6; 7 bases align to TRBD1. The germline gives CDR1 MNHNS, CDR2 SASEGT. Unmatched junction bases numbered 5, after V lost 2 bases and J lost 7 bases. The CDR3 covers 15 residues. The CDR3 sequence: CASSEKAGGNSPLHF. CDR3 bases: TGTGCCAGCAGTGAAAAAGCAGGGGGGAATTCACCCCTCCACTTT.

V usage is TRBV12-3 or TRBV12-4 and J usage is TRBJ2-1, with a weak D call TRBD2 (7 bases). The CDR3 is 13 amino acids. V lost 2 bases and J lost 8, with 10 bases in between. The CDR3 sequence: CASSLLGGDEQFF. The CDR3 DNA follows: TGTGCCAGCAGTTTATTAGGGGGGGATGAGCAGTTCTTC.

V gene TRBV10-3 combines with J gene TRBJ2-3; 7 nucleotides align to TRBD1. The CDR3 has 12 amino acids. The V gene end was trimmed by 9 bases and the J gene end by 4 bases; junction bases not matched to a gene: 4. CDR1 is ENHRY and CDR2 is SYGVKD in the germline V gene. CDR3 nucleotides: TGTGCCATTCGACAGGGACCAGATACGCAGTATTTT. Its translation: CAIRQGPDTQYF.

The chain is built from TRBV19 and TRBJ2-3; 8 bases agree with TRBD2. CDR3 length: 14 residues. Germline loops: CDR1 LNHDA, CDR2 SQIVND (reference sequence). With 6 bases clipped from V and 4 bases from J, the junction kept 6 bases outside the gene matches. CDR3 sequence: CASRSGGLADTQYF. The DNA of the CDR3 is TGTGCCAGTAGAAGCGGGGGCTTGGCAGATACGCAGTATTTT.

V and J are TRBV28 and TRBJ2-7; 8 bases align to TRBD1. The CDR3 has 16 residues. V lost 6 bases and J lost 2; bases outside the gene matches: 12. The germline CDR1 and CDR2 sequences are MDHEN and SYDVKM. The CDR3 nucleotides read TGTGCCAGCAGCTCCACGGGGACAGGAGTCGCCTACGAGCAGTACTTC. This encodes CASSSTGTGVAYEQYF.

The rearrangement uses TRBV6-2 or TRBV6-3 and TRBJ1-1; the D is unclear. Trimming cost V 6 bases and J 5 bases, with 13 bases left between them. This CDR3 is 13 amino acids long. CDR1 is MNHEY and CDR2 is SVGEGT in the germline V gene. This CDR3 reads CASRYNGWTEAFF. The DNA for the CDR3 is TGTGCCAGCAGATACAACGGGTGGACTGAAGCTTTCTTT.

The rearrangement uses TRBV7-8 and TRBJ1-2; D perhaps matches TRBD1 (5 bases). Germline V CDR1 and CDR2: SGHVS, FQNEAQ. The CDR3 is made up of 16 amino acids. The V and J ends lost 5 bases and 2 bases respectively, with 18 bases between them. DNA for the CDR3: TGTGCCAGCAGCCGGGACCCAATGGGGGGAAACTATGGCTACACCTTC. Translating gives CASSRDPMGGNYGYTF.

The chain links TRBV15 to TRBJ2-2; no reliable D call. Germline values: CDR1 LNHNV, CDR2 YYDKDF (reference sequence). The CDR3 extends over 12 amino acids. The V and J ends lost 2 bases and 8 bases respectively, with 6 bases between them. DNA of the CDR3: TGTGCCACCAGCAGAAGGGAAGGGGAGCTGTTTTTT. Protein: CATSRREGELFF.

V gene TRBV9 combines with J gene TRBJ2-5, with D perhaps being TRBD1 or TRBD2 (5 bases each). Trimming shortened V by 0 bases and J by 3 bases, and 9 bases separated the two germline ends. The CDR3 contains 14 residues. Germline CDR1 reads SGDLS; CDR2 reads YYNGEE. The CDR3 DNA sequence: TGTGCCAGCAGCGTAGGGGGGTCTGAAGAGACCCAGTACTTC. Its translation is CASSVGGSEETQYF.

The table lists this clone with a count of one. The chain combines TRBV2 with TRBJ2-3, with TRBD2 as a possible D gene (7 bases). The CDR3 runs to 17 residues. V was cut by 11 bases and J by 2 bases, with 26 bases left in between. Germline lookup yields CDR1 SNHLY and CDR2 FYNNEI. The CDR3 bases are TGTGCCCGACCGAGGCAAACAGGGAGGGCGGACACAGATACGCAGTATTTT. Translation gives CARPRQTGRADTDTQYF.

This clone was counted a single time. The V call is TRBV7-2, the J call TRBJ1-2, with a tentative D call TRBD1 (6 bases). CDR1 and CDR2 (germline): SGHTA, FQGNSA. The CDR3 loop spans 13 amino acids. Trimming removed 1 base from V and 8 bases from J, with 11 bases in between. CDR3 nucleotides: TGTGCCAGCAGCTTAGTTCAGGGGTACGGCTACACCTTC. Amino acids: CASSLVQGYGYTF.

V and J are TRBV7-2 and TRBJ2-1; 8 bases fit TRBD2. With 5 bases clipped from V and 8 bases from J, the junction kept 8 bases outside the gene matches. The length of the CDR3 is 14 residues. The germline gives CDR1 SGHTA, CDR2 FQGNSA. The chain's CDR3 is CASSASGTRDEQFF. As DNA, the CDR3 is TGTGCCAGCAGCGCCTCCGGGACTAGGGATGAGCAGTTCTTC.

The chain uses TRBV27 and TRBJ2-1, with 7 bases lining up with TRBD2. Germline V CDR1 and CDR2: MNHEY, SMNVEV (reference sequence). Trimming at V came to 0 bases and at J to 2 bases, leaving 4 bases not matched to a gene. There are 16 residues in the CDR3. The CDR3 bases are TGTGCCAGCAGTTTATCGTACACTAGCGCCTACAATGAGCAGTTCTTC. Amino acids: CASSLSYTSAYNEQFF.